The entry below describes one TCR beta chain. Clones were sequenced by immunoSEQ multiplex PCR, and TCRdb holds only the in-frame ones, with some missing. The sample shows about 120,000 clones, more than 80% of them seen only once. This entry is derived from a study of control samples from healthy donors and cancer patients. The CDR3 has 15 residues. With 5 bases removed from V and 1 base from J, the gap between germline ends came to 15 bases. Germline V gene sequence: CDR1 SGHTA, CDR2 FQGNSA. V gene TRBV7-2 combines with J gene TRBJ2-7, with D perhaps TRBD2 (5 bases). The sequenced sample was blood. The receptor was isolated from a man in his fifties in good health. The CDR3: CASSPQTGRSYEQYF. CDR3 DNA sequence: TGTGCCAGCAGCCCGCAGACGGGAAGGTCCTACGAGCAGTACTTC.